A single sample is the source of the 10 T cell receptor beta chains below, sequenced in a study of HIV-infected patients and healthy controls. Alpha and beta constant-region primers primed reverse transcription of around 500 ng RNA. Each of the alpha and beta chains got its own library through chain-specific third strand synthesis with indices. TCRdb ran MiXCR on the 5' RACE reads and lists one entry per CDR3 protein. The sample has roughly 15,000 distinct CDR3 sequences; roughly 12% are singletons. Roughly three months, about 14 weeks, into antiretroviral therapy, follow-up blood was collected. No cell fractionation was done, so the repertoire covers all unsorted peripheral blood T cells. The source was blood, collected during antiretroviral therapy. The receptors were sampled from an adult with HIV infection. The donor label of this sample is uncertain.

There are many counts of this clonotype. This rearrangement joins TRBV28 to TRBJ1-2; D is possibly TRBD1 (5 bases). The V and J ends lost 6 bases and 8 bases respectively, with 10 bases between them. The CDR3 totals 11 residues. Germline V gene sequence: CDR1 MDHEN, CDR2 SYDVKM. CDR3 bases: TGTGCCAGCAGAGGGGCTTACGGCTACACCTTC. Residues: CASRGAYGYTF.

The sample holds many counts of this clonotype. Written as DNA, the CDR3 is TGTGCCAGTAGTATAGGACGGGTGAGAGGTTTTGCTCCATCAGCCCAGCATTTT. Translation gives CASSIGRVRGFAPSAQHF. The rearrangement links TRBV19 to TRBJ1-5; the D is unclear. This CDR3 spans 18 amino acids. Looked up from germline, CDR1 is LNHDA and CDR2 is SQIVND (reference sequence). V was cut by 1 base and J by 11 bases, with 27 bases left in between.

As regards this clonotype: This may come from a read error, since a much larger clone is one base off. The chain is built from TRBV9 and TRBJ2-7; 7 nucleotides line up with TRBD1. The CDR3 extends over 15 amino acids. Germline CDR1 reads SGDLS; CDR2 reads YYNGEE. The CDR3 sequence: CASSAGGDSSYEHYF. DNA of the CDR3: TGTGCCAGCAGCGCAGGGGGAGATAGCTCCTACGAGCATTACTTC.

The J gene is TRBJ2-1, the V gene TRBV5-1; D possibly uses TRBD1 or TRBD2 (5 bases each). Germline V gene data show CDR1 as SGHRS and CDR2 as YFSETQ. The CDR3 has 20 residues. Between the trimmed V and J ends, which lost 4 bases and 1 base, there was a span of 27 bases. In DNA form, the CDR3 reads TGCGCCAGCAGCCCCTATCCAGGGCTAGCTAGGACAAATTCCTACAATGAGCAGTTCTTC. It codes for CASSPYPGLARTNSYNEQFF.

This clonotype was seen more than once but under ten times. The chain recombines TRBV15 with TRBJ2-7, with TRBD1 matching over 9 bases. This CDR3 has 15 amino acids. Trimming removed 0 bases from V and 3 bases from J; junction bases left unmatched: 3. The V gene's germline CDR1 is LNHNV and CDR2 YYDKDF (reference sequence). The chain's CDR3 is CATSRDPGQGYEQYF. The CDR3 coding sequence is TGTGCCACCAGCAGAGATCCGGGACAGGGCTACGAGCAGTACTTC.

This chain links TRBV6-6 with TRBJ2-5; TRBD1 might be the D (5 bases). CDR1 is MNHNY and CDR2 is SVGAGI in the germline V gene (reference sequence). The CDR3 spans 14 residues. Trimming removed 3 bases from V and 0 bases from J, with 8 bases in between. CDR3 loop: CASSYQGYQETQYF. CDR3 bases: TGTGCCAGCAGTTATCAGGGTTACCAAGAGACCCAGTACTTC.

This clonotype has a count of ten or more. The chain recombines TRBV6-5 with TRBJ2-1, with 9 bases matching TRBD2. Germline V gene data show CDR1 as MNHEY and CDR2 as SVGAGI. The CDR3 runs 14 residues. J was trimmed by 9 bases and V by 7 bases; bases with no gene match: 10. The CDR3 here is CASTHAGGSGEQFF. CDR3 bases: TGTGCCAGCACCCACGCGGGGGGGAGCGGTGAGCAGTTCTTC.

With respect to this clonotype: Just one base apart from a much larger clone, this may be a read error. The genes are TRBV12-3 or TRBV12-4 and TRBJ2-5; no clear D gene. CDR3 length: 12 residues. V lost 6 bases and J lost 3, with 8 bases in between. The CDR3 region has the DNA TGTGCCAGCAGCGGCAGAGAAGAGACCCAGTACTTC. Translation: CASSGREETQYF.

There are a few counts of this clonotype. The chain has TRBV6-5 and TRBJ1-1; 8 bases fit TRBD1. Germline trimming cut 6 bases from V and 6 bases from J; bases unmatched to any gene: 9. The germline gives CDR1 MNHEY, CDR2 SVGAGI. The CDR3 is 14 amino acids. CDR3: CASRYGTGQAEAFF. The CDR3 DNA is TGTGCCAGCAGATACGGAACGGGACAGGCTGAAGCTTTCTTT.

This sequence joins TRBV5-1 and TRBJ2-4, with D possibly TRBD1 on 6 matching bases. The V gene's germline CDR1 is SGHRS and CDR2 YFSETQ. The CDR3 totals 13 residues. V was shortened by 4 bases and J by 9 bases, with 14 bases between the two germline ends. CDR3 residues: CASSPNRDGIQYF. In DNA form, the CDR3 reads TGCGCCAGCAGCCCCAACAGGGACGGCATTCAGTACTTC.